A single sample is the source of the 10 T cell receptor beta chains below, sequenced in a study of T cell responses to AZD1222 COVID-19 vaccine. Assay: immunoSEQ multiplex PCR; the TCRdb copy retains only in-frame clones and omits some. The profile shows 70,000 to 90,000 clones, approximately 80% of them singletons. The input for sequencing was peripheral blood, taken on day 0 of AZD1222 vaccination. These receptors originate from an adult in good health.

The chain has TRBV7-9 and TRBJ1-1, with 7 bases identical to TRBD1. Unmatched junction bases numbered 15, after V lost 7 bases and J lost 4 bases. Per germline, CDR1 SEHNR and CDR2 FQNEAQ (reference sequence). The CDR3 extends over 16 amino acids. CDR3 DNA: TGTGCCAGCACCCGCGGAGGGGGCTTTGATGGCACTGAAGCTTTCTTT. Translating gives CASTRGGGFDGTEAFF. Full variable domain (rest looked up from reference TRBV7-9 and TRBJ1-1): DTGVSQNPRHKITKRGQNVTFRCDPISEHNRLYWYRQTLGQGPEFLTYFQNEAQLEKSRLLSDRFSAERPKGSFSTLEIQRTEQGDSAMYLCASTRGGGFDGTEAFFGQGTRLTVV.

CDR3 in amino acids: CASSLGQGGTYEQYF. The CDR3 DNA reads TGTGCCAGCAGCCTCGGACAGGGAGGGACCTACGAGCAGTACTTC. The rearrangement links TRBV7-2 to TRBJ2-7; D may be TRBD1 (8 bases). Germline assignment: CDR1 SGHTA and CDR2 FQGNSA. The V end lost 5 bases, the J end lost 2 bases, and 16 bases lay between the germline ends. The CDR3 runs to 15 residues. Full variable domain (remainder filled in from reference TRBV7-2 and TRBJ2-7): GAGVSQSPSNKVTEKGKDVELRCDPISGHTALYWYRQSLGQGLEFLIYFQGNSAPDKSGLPSDRFSAERTGGSVSTLTIQRTQQEDSAVYLCASSLGQGGTYEQYFGPGTRLTVT.

Here the CDR3 DNA reads TGTGCCAGCAGCGCGAAAGGGTTCGGACAGGGGAAGGCTAATGAAAAACTGTTTTTT. Translated, it gives CASSAKGFGQGKANEKLFF. This chain uses TRBV7-8 with TRBJ1-4; 9 bases line up with TRBD1. The germline V gene has CDR1 SGHVS and CDR2 FQNEAQ. The junction had 16 bases not matched to a gene; V was cut back by 5 bases and J by 3 bases. CDR3 length: 19 amino acids.

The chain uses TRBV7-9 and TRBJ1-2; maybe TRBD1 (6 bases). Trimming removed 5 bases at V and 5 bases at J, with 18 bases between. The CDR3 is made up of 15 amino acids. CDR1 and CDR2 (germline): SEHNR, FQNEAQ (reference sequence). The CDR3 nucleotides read TGTGCCAGCAGCCCGGGGGGACATGCTCCTTATGGCTACACCTTC. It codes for CASSPGGHAPYGYTF.

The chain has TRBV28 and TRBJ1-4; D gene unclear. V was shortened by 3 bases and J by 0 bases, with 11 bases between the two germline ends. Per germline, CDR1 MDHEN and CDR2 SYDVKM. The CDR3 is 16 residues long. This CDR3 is CASSFPNTATNEKLFF. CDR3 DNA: TGTGCCAGCAGTTTTCCCAACACTGCAACTAATGAAAAACTGTTTTTT.

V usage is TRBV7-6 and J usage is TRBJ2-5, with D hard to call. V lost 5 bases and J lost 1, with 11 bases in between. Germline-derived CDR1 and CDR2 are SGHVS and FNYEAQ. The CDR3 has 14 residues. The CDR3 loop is CASSRRAAQETQYF. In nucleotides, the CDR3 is TGTGCCAGCAGCCGGCGCGCGGCCCAAGAGACCCAGTACTTC.

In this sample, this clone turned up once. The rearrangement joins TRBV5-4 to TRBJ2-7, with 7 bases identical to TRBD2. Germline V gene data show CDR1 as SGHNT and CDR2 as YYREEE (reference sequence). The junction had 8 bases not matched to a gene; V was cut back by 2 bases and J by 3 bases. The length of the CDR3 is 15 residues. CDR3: CASSFLASGDYEQYF. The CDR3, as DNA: TGTGCCAGCAGCTTTCTGGCTAGCGGAGACTACGAGCAGTACTTC.

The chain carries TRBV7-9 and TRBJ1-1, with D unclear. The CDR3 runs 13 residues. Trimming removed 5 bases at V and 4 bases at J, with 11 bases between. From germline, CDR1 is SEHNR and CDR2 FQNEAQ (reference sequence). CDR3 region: CASSRDPGTEAFF. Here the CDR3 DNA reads TGTGCCAGCAGCCGCGATCCTGGCACTGAAGCTTTCTTT.

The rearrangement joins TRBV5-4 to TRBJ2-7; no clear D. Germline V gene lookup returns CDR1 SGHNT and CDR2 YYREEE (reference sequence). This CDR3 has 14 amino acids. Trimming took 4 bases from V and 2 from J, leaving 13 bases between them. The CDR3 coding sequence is TGTGCCAGCAGCGAACAATTACAGCCCTACGAGCAGTACTTC. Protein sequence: CASSEQLQPYEQYF.

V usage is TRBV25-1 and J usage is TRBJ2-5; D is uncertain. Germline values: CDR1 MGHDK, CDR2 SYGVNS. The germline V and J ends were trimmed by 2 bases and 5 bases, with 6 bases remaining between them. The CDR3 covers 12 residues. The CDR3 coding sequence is TGTGCCAGCAGTGAACAGGCTGAGACCCAGTACTTC. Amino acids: CASSEQAETQYF.